The rows below give T cell receptor beta chains drawn from one sample of a study of control samples from healthy donors and cancer patients. Data came from immunoSEQ multiplex PCR; TCRdb stores just in-frame clones and leaves some out. Of fewer than 20,000 clones listed, about 87% are singletons. Specimen: PBMCs. The origin of the receptors is a woman aged 70-85 years with colorectal cancer. CDR3s include the opening cysteine and the closing phenylalanine or tryptophan. Fields, in order: clone size, V gene, D gene, J gene, CDR3 protein, CDR3 DNA. A D gene is named only where the DNA matches it firmly. For some rows the clone size is stated as once, few or many, or as a class when expanded; others skip it.

>NA|TRBV9|NA|TRBJ1-6
CASSVNSYNSPLHF
TGTGCCAGCAGCGTGAACTCCTATAATTCACCCCTCCACTTT
>NA|TRBV7-3|TRBD1|TRBJ1-1
CASSQTGGTEAFF
TGTGCCAGCAGCCAGACAGGGGGCACTGAAGCTTTCTTT
>NA|TRBV6-5|NA|TRBJ1-1
CASSYSSLRVGAFF
TGTGCCAGCAGTTACTCGAGCCTTAGGGTGGGGGCTTTCTTT
>NA|TRBV9|NA|TRBJ1-1
CASSGQVGDTEAFF
TGTGCCAGCAGCGGACAGGTGGGGGACACTGAAGCTTTCTTT
>NA|TRBV30|TRBD1|TRBJ1-6
CAWRGTGNSPLHF
TGTGCCTGGAGGGGGACAGGGAATTCACCCCTCCACTTT
>NA|TRBV4-3|TRBD1|TRBJ2-3
CASSLGQGRTDTQYF
TGCGCCAGCAGCCTCGGACAGGGCCGCACAGATACGCAGTATTTT
>NA|TRBV10-3|TRBD2|TRBJ2-1
CAISTLGGGLAGGSSGNEQFF
TGTGCCATCAGCACCCTCGGGGGGGGACTAGCGGGAGGGTCCTCCGGGAATGAGCAGTTCTTC
>NA|TRBV9|NA|TRBJ2-1
CASSVVASYNEQFF
TGTGCCAGCAGCGTAGTAGCCTCCTACAATGAGCAGTTCTTC
>NA|TRBV7-2|NA|TRBJ2-7
CASSPVRGVSYEQYF
TGTGCCAGCAGCCCCGTACGCGGGGTGTCCTACGAGCAGTACTTC
>NA|TRBV9|TRBD1|TRBJ1-1
CASSVGQVLNTEAFF
TGTGCCAGCAGCGTCGGACAGGTACTGAACACTGAAGCTTTCTTT
>few|TRBV7-9|TRBD2|TRBJ2-2
CASLAGARTGELFF
TGTGCCAGCCTAGCGGGAGCCAGAACCGGGGAGCTGTTTTTT
>NA|TRBV4-3|NA|TRBJ2-3
CASSQDHTTDTQYF
TGCGCCAGCAGCCAAGATCACACTACAGATACGCAGTATTTT
>NA|TRBV13|NA|TRBJ1-5
CASSLGQGKAPQHF
TGTGCCAGCAGCTTGGGGCAGGGTAAGGCTCCCCAGCATTTT
>NA|TRBV19|NA|TRBJ1-2
CASSPNGLNYGYTF
TGTGCCAGTAGCCCTAACGGCCTTAACTATGGCTACACCTTC
>NA|TRBV5-1|NA|TRBJ2-1
CASSLVSGFGYNEQFF
TGCGCCAGCAGCTTGGTATCGGGTTTTGGCTACAATGAGCAGTTCTTC
>NA|TRBV7-8|TRBD2|TRBJ2-3
CASSPLLGGTDTQYF
TGTGCCAGCAGCCCCCTGTTGGGAGGGACAGATACGCAGTATTTT
>NA|TRBV4-3|NA|TRBJ2-3
CASSQGHYTDTQYF
TGCGCCAGCAGCCAAGGCCACTACACAGATACGCAGTATTTT
>NA|TRBV6-5|NA|TRBJ1-1
CASIKTGFTEAFF
TGTGCCAGCATTAAAACAGGCTTCACTGAAGCTTTCTTT
>NA|TRBV4-3|TRBD1|TRBJ1-4
CASSQDLHQGGPLTEKLFF
TGCGCCAGCAGCCAAGATCTCCACCAGGGGGGGCCTCTTACTGAAAAACTGTTTTTT
>NA|TRBV2|NA|TRBJ2-4
CASTLGGGLAKNIQYF
TGTGCCAGCACATTGGGCGGGGGCTTAGCCAAAAACATTCAGTACTTC
>NA|TRBV5-1|NA|TRBJ2-5
CASSYRGETQYF
TGCGCCAGCAGCTATAGGGGAGAGACCCAGTACTTC
>NA|TRBV18|TRBD1|TRBJ1-5
CASSPGGQGGQPQHF
TGTGCCAGCTCACCGGGAGGACAGGGAGGTCAGCCCCAGCATTTT
>few|TRBV7-9|NA|TRBJ2-3
CASSFGQTDTQYF
TGTGCCAGCAGCTTTGGGCAGACAGATACGCAGTATTTT
>NA|TRBV4-3|TRBD2|TRBJ2-7
CASSQRTSGMGSYEQYF
TGCGCCAGCAGCCAACGGACTAGCGGGATGGGGTCCTACGAGCAGTACTTC
>NA|TRBV9|TRBD2|TRBJ2-5
CASSHSGGVQETQYF
TGTGCCAGCAGTCATAGCGGGGGAGTTCAAGAGACCCAGTACTTC
>NA|TRBV6-6|NA|TRBJ1-2
CASSYPAGGPNYGYTF
TGTGCCAGCAGTTACCCTGCCGGGGGCCCTAACTATGGCTACACCTTC
>NA|TRBV7-8|TRBD1|TRBJ1-2
CASSLGGQGAGGYTF
TGTGCCAGCAGCTTAGGCGGACAGGGGGCTGGGGGCTACACCTTC
>NA|TRBV7-2|NA|TRBJ1-1
CASSPGHQNTEAFF
TGTGCCAGCAGCCCGGGACACCAGAACACTGAAGCTTTCTTT
>NA|TRBV6-5|NA|TRBJ1-3
CASNKQGIGNTIYF
TGTGCCAGCAACAAACAGGGAATTGGAAACACCATATATTTT
>NA|TRBV6-5|NA|TRBJ2-3
CASSWDGSGTDTQYF
TGTGCCAGCAGTTGGGACGGGAGCGGCACAGATACGCAGTATTTT
>NA|TRBV6-2/TRBV6-3|TRBD1|TRBJ2-2
CASSYVGTGVTGELFF
TGTGCCAGCAGTTACGTTGGGACAGGGGTAACCGGGGAGCTGTTTTTT
>once|TRBV25-1|NA|TRBJ1-2
CASTQDWNYGYTF
TGTGCCAGCACCCAAGACTGGAACTATGGCTACACCTTC
>NA|TRBV19|NA|TRBJ2-3
CATTHRGAVTDTQYF
TGTGCCACTACTCACCGTGGCGCCGTCACAGATACGCAGTATTTT
>NA|TRBV12-3/TRBV12-4|NA|TRBJ1-1
CASSFNGNTEAFF
TGTGCCAGCAGTTTTAACGGGAACACTGAAGCTTTCTTT
>NA|TRBV6-2/TRBV6-3|NA|TRBJ2-1
CASSLHRQAALGNEQFF
TGTGCCAGCAGCCTACACCGACAGGCTGCTTTAGGAAATGAGCAGTTCTTC
>NA|TRBV21-1|NA|TRBJ2-5
CASSKGRAIRRQETQYF
TGTGCCAGCAGCAAAGGAAGAGCGATAAGGCGGCAAGAGACCCAGTACTTC
>NA|TRBV6-5|NA|TRBJ2-5
CASSPGHVGETQYF
TGTGCCAGCAGCCCCGGTCACGTTGGAGAGACCCAGTACTTC
>NA|TRBV21-1|NA|TRBJ1-1
CASSSKRPPQGATEAFF
TGTGCCAGCAGCTCAAAGCGCCCTCCACAGGGGGCCACTGAAGCTTTCTTT
>NA|TRBV27|TRBD1|TRBJ1-5
CASRGQNNQPQHF
TGTGCCAGCAGGGGACAGAATAATCAGCCCCAGCATTTT
>NA|TRBV5-4|TRBD1|TRBJ2-5
CASSPPVGTGTETQYF
TGTGCCAGCAGCCCCCCCGTGGGGACAGGGACAGAGACCCAGTACTTC
>NA|TRBV5-6|TRBD1|TRBJ1-1
CASSLVWTGGLGTEAFF
TGTGCCAGCAGCTTGGTCTGGACAGGGGGCCTAGGCACTGAAGCTTTCTTT
>NA|TRBV15|NA|TRBJ1-2
CATSRDGGRAAGGYTF
TGTGCCACCAGCAGAGATGGTGGTAGGGCGGCGGGAGGCTACACCTTC
>once|TRBV7-2|TRBD2|TRBJ2-3
CAKTGSGNHVPHTDTQYF
TGTGCCAAAACGGGGAGCGGGAATCACGTCCCTCACACAGATACGCAGTATTTT
>few|TRBV9|NA|TRBJ1-2
CASSRSYGYTF
TGTGCCAGCAGCAGGAGCTATGGCTACACCTTC
>NA|TRBV12-3/TRBV12-4|NA|TRBJ1-2
CASSLRGGNGYTF
TGTGCCAGCAGTTTAAGGGGAGGCAATGGCTACACCTTC
>NA|TRBV5-5|TRBD1|TRBJ1-4
CASSLDRGNEKLFF
TGTGCCAGCAGCTTGGACAGGGGGAATGAAAAACTGTTTTTT
>once|TRBV10-2|NA|TRBJ2-3
CASSPRLASTDTQYF
TGCGCCAGCTCTCCCAGGCTAGCGTCCACAGATACGCAGTATTTT
>NA|TRBV29-1|NA|TRBJ2-3
CSVGGHTDTQYF
TGCAGCGTAGGGGGGCACACAGATACGCAGTATTTT